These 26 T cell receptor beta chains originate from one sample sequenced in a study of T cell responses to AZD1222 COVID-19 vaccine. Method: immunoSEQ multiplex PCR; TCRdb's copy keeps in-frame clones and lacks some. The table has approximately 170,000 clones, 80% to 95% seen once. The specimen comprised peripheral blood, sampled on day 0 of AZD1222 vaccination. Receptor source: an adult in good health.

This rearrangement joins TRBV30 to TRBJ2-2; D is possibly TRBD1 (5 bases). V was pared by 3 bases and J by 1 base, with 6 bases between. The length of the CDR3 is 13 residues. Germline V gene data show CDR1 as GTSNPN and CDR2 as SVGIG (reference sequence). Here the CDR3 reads CAWRRGNTGELFF. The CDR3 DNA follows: TGTGCCTGGAGAAGGGGGAACACCGGGGAGCTGTTTTTT. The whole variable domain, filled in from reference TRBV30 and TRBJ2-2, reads SQTIHQWPATLVQPVGSPLSLECTVEGTSNPNLYWYRQAAGRGLQLLFYSVGIGQISSEVPQNLSASRPQDRQFILSSKKLLLSDSGFYLCAWRRGNTGELFFGEGSRLTVL.

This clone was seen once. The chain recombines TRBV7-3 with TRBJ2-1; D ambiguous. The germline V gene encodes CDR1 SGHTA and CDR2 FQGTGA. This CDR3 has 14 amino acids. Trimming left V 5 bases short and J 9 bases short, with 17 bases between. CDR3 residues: CASSPAAAYGEQFF. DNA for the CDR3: TGTGCCAGCAGCCCCGCCGCGGCGTACGGTGAGCAGTTCTTC.

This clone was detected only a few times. The CDR3 spells CASSQGQGRVETQYF. The CDR3 DNA is TGTGCCAGCAGTCAGGGACAGGGACGGGTGGAGACCCAGTACTTC. The chain employs TRBV6-5 and TRBJ2-5, with 9 bases that match TRBD1. The junction had 9 bases not matched to a gene; V was cut back by 5 bases and J by 5 bases. The length of the CDR3 is 15 residues. CDR1 and CDR2 (germline): MNHEY, SVGAGI.

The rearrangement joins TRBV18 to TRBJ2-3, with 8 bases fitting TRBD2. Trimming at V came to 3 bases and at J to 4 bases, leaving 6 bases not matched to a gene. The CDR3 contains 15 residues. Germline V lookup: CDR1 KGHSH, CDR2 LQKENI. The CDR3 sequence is CASSPSGGAADTQYF. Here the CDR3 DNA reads TGTGCCAGCTCACCTTCGGGGGGGGCGGCAGATACGCAGTATTTT.

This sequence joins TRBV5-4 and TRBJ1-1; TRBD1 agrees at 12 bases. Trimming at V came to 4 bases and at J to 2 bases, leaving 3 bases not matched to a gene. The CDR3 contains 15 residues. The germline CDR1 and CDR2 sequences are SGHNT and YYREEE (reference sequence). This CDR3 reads CASSLGTGGNTEAFF. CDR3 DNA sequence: TGTGCCAGCAGCCTTGGGACAGGGGGCAACACTGAAGCTTTCTTT.

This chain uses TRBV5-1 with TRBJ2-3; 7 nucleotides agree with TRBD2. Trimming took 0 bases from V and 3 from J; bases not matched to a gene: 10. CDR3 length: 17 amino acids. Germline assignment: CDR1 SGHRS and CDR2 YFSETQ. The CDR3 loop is CASSLDTRGRATDTQYF. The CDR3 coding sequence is TGCGCCAGCAGCTTGGATACGCGGGGGAGGGCGACAGATACGCAGTATTTT.

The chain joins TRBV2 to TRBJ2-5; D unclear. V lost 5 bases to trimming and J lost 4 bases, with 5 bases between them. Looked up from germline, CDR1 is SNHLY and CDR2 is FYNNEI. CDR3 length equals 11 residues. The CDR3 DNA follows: TGTGCCAGCAGTTGGGGAGAGACCCAGTACTTC. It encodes CASSWGETQYF.

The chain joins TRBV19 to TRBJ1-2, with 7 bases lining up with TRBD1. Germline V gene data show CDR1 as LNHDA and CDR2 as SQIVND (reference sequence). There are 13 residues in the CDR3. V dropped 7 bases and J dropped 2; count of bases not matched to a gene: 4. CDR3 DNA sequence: TGTGCCAGTATTCGACAGGGAAACTATGGCTACACCTTC. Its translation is CASIRQGNYGYTF. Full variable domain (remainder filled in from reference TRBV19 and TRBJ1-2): DGGITQSPKYLFRKEGQNVTLSCEQNLNHDAMYWYRQDPGQGLRLIYYSQIVNDFQKGDIAEGYSVSREKKESFPLTVTSAQKNPTAFYLCASIRQGNYGYTFGSGTRLTVV.

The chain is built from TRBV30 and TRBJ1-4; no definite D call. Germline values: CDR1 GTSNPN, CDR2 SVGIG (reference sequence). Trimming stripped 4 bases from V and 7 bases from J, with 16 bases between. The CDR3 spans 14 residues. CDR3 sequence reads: CAWNRLGAGEKLFF. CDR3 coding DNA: TGTGCCTGGAACCGACTCGGCGCAGGTGAAAAACTGTTTTTT.

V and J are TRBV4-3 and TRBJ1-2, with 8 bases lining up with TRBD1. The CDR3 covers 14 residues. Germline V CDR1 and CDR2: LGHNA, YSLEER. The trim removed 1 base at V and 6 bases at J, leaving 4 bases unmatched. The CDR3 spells CASSQVDREDGYTF. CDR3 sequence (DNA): TGCGCCAGCAGCCAAGTGGACAGGGAGGATGGCTACACCTTC.

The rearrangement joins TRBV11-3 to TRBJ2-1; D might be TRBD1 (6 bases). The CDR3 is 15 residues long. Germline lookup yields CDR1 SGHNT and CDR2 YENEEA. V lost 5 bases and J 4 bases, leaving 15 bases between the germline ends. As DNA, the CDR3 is TGTGCCAGCAGCCCCGGTAGGGGGACGTACAATGAGCAGTTCTTC. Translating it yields CASSPGRGTYNEQFF.

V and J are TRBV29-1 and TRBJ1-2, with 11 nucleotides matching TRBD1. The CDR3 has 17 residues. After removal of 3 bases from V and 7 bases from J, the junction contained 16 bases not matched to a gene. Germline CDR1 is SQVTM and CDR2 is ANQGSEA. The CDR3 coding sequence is TGCAGCGTTGATTCTGGGACAGGGGGGCTGCCCTCCTCTGGCTACACCTTC. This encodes CSVDSGTGGLPSSGYTF.

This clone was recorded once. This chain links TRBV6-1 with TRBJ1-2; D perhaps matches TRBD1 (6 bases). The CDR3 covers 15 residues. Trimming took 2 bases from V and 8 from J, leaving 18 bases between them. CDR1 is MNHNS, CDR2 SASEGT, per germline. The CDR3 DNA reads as TGTGCCAGCAGTGAATGGGGGGCCCCAGAGGAGGGCTACACCTTC. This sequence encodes CASSEWGAPEEGYTF.

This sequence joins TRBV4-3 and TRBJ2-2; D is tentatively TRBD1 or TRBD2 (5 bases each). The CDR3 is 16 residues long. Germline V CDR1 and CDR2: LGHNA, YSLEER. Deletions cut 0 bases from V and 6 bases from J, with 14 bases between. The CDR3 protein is CASSQDDDMGAGELFF. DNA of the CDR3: TGCGCCAGCAGCCAAGATGACGACATGGGGGCCGGGGAGCTGTTTTTT.

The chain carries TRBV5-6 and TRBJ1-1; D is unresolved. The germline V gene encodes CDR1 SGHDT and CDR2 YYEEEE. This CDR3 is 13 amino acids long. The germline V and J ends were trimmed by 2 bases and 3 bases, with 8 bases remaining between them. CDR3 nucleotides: TGTGCCAGCAGCTTATTTATTTACACTGAAGCTTTCTTT. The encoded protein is CASSLFIYTEAFF.

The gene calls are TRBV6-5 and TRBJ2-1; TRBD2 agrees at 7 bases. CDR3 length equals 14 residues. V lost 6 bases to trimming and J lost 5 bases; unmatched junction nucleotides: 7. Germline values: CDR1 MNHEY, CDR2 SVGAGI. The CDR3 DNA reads TGTGCCAGCAGAGGGACTATCCCCCACAATGAGCAGTTCTTC. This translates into CASRGTIPHNEQFF.

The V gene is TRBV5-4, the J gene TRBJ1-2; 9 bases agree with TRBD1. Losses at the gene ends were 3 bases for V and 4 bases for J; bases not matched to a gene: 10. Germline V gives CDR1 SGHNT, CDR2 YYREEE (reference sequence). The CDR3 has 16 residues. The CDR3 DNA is TGTGCCAGCAGCTCGCCGGGACAGGGCGCGATCTATGGCTACACCTTC. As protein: CASSSPGQGAIYGYTF.

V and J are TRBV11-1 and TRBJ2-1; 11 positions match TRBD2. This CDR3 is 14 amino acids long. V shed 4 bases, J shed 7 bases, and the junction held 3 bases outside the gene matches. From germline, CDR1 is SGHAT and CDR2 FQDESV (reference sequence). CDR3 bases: TGTGCCAGCAGCTCGACTAGCGGGACGAATGAGCAGTTCTTC. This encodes CASSSTSGTNEQFF.

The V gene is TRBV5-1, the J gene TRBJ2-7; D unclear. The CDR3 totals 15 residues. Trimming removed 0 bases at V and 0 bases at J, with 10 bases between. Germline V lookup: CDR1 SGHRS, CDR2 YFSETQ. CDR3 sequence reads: CASSLDVGRSYEQYF. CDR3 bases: TGCGCCAGCAGCTTGGATGTCGGGCGCTCCTACGAGCAGTACTTC.

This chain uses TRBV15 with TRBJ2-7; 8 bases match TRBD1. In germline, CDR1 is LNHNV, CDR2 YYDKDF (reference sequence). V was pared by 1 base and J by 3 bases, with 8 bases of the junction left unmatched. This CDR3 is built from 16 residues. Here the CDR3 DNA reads TGTGCCACCAGCAGAGGGCGAAGACAGGGGAGCTACGAGCAGTACTTC. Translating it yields CATSRGRRQGSYEQYF.

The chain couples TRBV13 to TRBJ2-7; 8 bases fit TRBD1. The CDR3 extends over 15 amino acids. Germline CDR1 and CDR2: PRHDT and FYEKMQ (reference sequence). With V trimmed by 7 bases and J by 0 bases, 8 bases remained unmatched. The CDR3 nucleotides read TGTGCCAGCACCGGACAGGGTTTGGGCTCCTACGAGCAGTACTTC. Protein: CASTGQGLGSYEQYF.

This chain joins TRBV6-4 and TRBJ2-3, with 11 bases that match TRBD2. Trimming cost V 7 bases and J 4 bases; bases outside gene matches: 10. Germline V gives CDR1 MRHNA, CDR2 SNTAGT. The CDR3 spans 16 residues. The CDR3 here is CASTPIAGGLPDTQYF. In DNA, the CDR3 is TGTGCCAGCACCCCGATAGCGGGAGGGTTGCCAGATACGCAGTATTTT.

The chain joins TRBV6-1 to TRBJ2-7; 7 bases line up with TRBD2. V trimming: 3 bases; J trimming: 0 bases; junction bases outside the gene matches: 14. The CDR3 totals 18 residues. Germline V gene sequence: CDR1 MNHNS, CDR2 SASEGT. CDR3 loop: CASSEVAGASGNSYEQYF. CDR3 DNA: TGTGCCAGCAGTGAGGTTGCCGGGGCCAGCGGGAACTCCTACGAGCAGTACTTC.

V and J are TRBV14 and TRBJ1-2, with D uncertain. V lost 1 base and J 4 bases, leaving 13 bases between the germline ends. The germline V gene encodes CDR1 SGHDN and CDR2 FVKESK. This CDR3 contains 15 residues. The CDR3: CASSQAGSLGYGYTF. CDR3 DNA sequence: TGTGCCAGCAGCCAAGCTGGGTCCCTTGGCTATGGCTACACCTTC.

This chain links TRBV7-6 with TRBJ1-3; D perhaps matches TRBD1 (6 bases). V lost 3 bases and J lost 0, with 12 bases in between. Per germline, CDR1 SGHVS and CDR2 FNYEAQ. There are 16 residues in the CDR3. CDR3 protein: CASSLGAPSSGNTIYF. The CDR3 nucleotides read TGTGCCAGCAGCTTGGGGGCTCCGAGCTCTGGAAACACCATATATTTT.

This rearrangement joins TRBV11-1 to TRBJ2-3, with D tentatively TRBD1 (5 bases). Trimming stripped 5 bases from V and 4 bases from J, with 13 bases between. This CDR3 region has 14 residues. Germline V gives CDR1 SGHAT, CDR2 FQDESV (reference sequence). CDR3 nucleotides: TGTGCCAGCAGCCCCGCAGGGATTGCAGATACGCAGTATTTT. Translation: CASSPAGIADTQYF.